Below, 20 T cell receptor beta chains from the same sample are listed, as sequenced in a study of blood T cell repertoires in COVID-19. The table came from immunoSEQ multiplex PCR; TCRdb's copy has only in-frame clones and leaves some out. This sample has about 260,000 clones, with approximately 86% found just once. Material: peripheral blood. The receptor set was obtained from a man in his forties or fifties who had recovered from COVID-19.

The V gene is TRBV7-9, the J gene TRBJ2-1, with D possibly TRBD2 on 5 matching bases. Trimming took off 3 bases at V and 12 bases at J, with 9 bases between the two ends. Germline V lookup: CDR1 SEHNR, CDR2 FQNEAQ (reference sequence). The CDR3 is made up of 11 amino acids. The CDR3 spells CASSFSAGQFF. The CDR3 region has the DNA TGTGCCAGCAGCTTTAGCGCGGGGCAGTTCTTC.

V is TRBV9 and J is TRBJ1-1; 7 nucleotides match TRBD1. V lost 0 bases to trimming and J lost 0 bases; unmatched junction nucleotides: 8. CDR1 is SGDLS, CDR2 YYNGEE, per germline. The CDR3 covers 17 residues. The DNA for the CDR3 is TGTGCCAGCAGCGTAGTAAACAGGGGTTTGTTGAACACTGAAGCTTTCTTT. Residues: CASSVVNRGLLNTEAFF.

This clone was seen just once. The CDR3 DNA is TGTGCCAGCAGCCCACCGACAGGGGTGCACGAGCAGTACTTC. Protein sequence: CASSPPTGVHEQYF. The V gene is TRBV7-9, the J gene TRBJ2-7; 8 bases are shared with TRBD1. The germline gives CDR1 SEHNR, CDR2 FQNEAQ (reference sequence). The CDR3 sequence is 14 residues long. The J segment lost 5 bases and the V segment lost 5 bases, leaving 8 bases of the junction unmatched.

The V call is TRBV7-9, the J call TRBJ2-7; tentatively, D is TRBD1 (6 bases). This CDR3 has 13 amino acids. V lost 2 bases and J 5 bases, leaving 10 bases between the germline ends. The germline CDR1 and CDR2 sequences are SEHNR and FQNEAQ (reference sequence). The DNA of the CDR3 is TGTGCCAGCAGCTTATCTGGGGGCGACGAGCAGTACTTC. Translated: CASSLSGGDEQYF.

The chain combines TRBV18 with TRBJ2-2; a weak D match, TRBD2 (6 bases). V was clipped by 1 base and J by 8 bases, with 17 bases between them. The germline V gene encodes CDR1 KGHSH and CDR2 LQKENI. The CDR3 runs 16 residues. CDR3 in DNA: TGTGCCAGCTCACCACGCGGGGACTCACGCCGTGGGGAGCTGTTTTTT. This codes for CASSPRGDSRRGELFF. The full variable domain, its missing parts supplied by reference TRBV18 and TRBJ2-2, is NAGVMQNPRHLVRRRGQEARLRCSPMKGHSHVYWYRQLPEEGLKFMVYLQKENIIDESGMPKERFSAEFPKEGPSILRIQQVVRGDSAAYFCASSPRGDSRRGELFFGEGSRLTVL.

V and J are TRBV19 and TRBJ2-3, with D possibly matching TRBD1 (6 bases). The germline V gene encodes CDR1 LNHDA and CDR2 SQIVND (reference sequence). V dropped 9 bases and J dropped 6 bases, with 10 bases sitting between them. The CDR3 is made up of 11 amino acids. CDR3 amino acids: CASLRGDTQYF. The CDR3 DNA reads as TGTGCCAGCCTCAGGGGTGATACGCAGTATTTT.

CDR3 in amino acids: CASSLRTSGYNEQFF. DNA of the CDR3: TGTGCCAGCAGTCTTCGGACTAGCGGTTACAATGAGCAGTTCTTC. The chain links TRBV6-2 or TRBV6-3 to TRBJ2-1; TRBD2 agrees at 10 bases. CDR1 and CDR2 from the germline V gene are MNHEY and SVGEGT. Unmatched junction bases numbered 5, after V lost 5 bases and J lost 4 bases. This CDR3 is built from 15 residues.

The CDR3 DNA sequence: TGTGCCAGCAGCCATGACACAGGGAGCTCTGGAAACACCATATATTTT. Protein: CASSHDTGSSGNTIYF. V is TRBV7-9 and J is TRBJ1-3, with D tentatively TRBD1 (6 bases). CDR3 size: 16 residues. Germline V gives CDR1 SEHNR, CDR2 FQNEAQ (reference sequence). V lost 5 bases and J lost 0, with 14 bases in between.

The J gene is TRBJ2-2, the V gene TRBV3-1 (or the pseudogene TRBV3-2); 8 bases are a match to TRBD2. V dropped 0 bases and J dropped 4; count of bases not matched to a gene: 4. The germline V gene encodes CDR1 LGHDT and CDR2 YNNKEL (reference sequence). The CDR3 sequence is 16 residues long. The CDR3 here is CASSQEREVVTGELFF. CDR3 DNA: TGTGCCAGCAGCCAAGAGCGGGAGGTAGTCACCGGGGAGCTGTTTTTT.

The chain combines TRBV7-2 with TRBJ1-2; tentative D call: TRBD1 (6 bases). Deletions cut 5 bases from V and 6 bases from J, with 16 bases between. The CDR3 contains 14 residues. Germline CDR1 SGHTA, CDR2 FQGNSA. CDR3 protein: CASSPNPQGNGYTF. In DNA, the CDR3 is TGTGCCAGCAGCCCCAACCCCCAGGGGAATGGCTACACCTTC. Full variable domain (missing parts from reference TRBV7-2 and TRBJ1-2): GAGVSQSPSNKVTEKGKDVELRCDPISGHTALYWYRQSLGQGLEFLIYFQGNSAPDKSGLPSDRFSAERTGGSVSTLTIQRTQQEDSAVYLCASSPNPQGNGYTFGSGTRLTVV.

The chain couples TRBV27 to TRBJ2-7; D is undetermined. Germline loops: CDR1 MNHEY, CDR2 SMNVEV (reference sequence). The V gene lost 3 bases and the J gene lost 6 bases, with 9 bases spanning the gap. This CDR3 is built from 12 residues. This CDR3 is CASSFLSGEQYF. CDR3 nucleotide sequence: TGTGCCAGCAGTTTCCTCTCGGGCGAGCAGTACTTC.

This chain uses TRBV19 with TRBJ1-2; TRBD1 aligns across 9 bases. The V and J ends lost 3 bases and 8 bases, in that order; junction bases with no gene match: 10. CDR3 size: 15 residues. CDR1 is LNHDA and CDR2 is SQIVND in the germline V gene (reference sequence). The chain's CDR3 is CASSIGTGILDGYTF. The CDR3 coding sequence is TGTGCCAGTAGTATCGGGACAGGGATTTTGGACGGCTACACCTTC.

The chain couples TRBV7-2 to TRBJ2-3, with 7 bases lining up with TRBD2. Germline V gives CDR1 SGHTA, CDR2 FQGNSA. The CDR3 is 16 residues long. The trim removed 4 bases at V and 5 bases at J, leaving 12 bases unmatched. This chain's CDR3 is CASSSRLAGERDTQYF. The CDR3 DNA sequence: TGTGCCAGCAGCTCCCGACTAGCTGGGGAAAGAGATACGCAGTATTTT.

This CDR3 reads CASSFGADTQYF. The CDR3, as DNA: TGCGCCAGCAGCTTTGGAGCAGATACGCAGTATTTT. This sequence joins TRBV5-1 and TRBJ2-3; no clear D. V gave up 2 bases and J gave up 4 bases, with 5 bases separating them. The germline gives CDR1 SGHRS, CDR2 YFSETQ. The length of the CDR3 is 12 residues.

In this sample, this clone turned up a few times. The genes are TRBV9 and TRBJ2-2; 7 bases agree with TRBD2. The CDR3 runs to 15 residues. V lost 4 bases to trimming and J lost 2 bases; unmatched junction nucleotides: 5. Germline values: CDR1 SGDLS, CDR2 YYNGEE. Written as DNA, the CDR3 is TGTGCCAGCAGCATGGGGACTACCAACACCGGGGAGCTGTTTTTT. It is translated as CASSMGTTNTGELFF.

This sequence joins TRBV27 and TRBJ2-1, with D unresolved. The CDR3 spans 16 residues. CDR1 and CDR2 (germline): MNHEY, SMNVEV (reference sequence). Trimming cost V 4 bases and J 0 bases, with 13 bases left between them. In DNA form, the CDR3 reads TGTGCCAGCAGTTATCTGGTAAGGAGCTCCTACAATGAGCAGTTCTTC. It translates to CASSYLVRSSYNEQFF.

The gene calls are TRBV27 and TRBJ2-1, with TRBD2 as a possible D gene (5 bases). The CDR3 is made up of 17 amino acids. V lost 0 bases to trimming and J lost 6 bases, with 18 bases between them. The germline V gene encodes CDR1 MNHEY and CDR2 SMNVEV (reference sequence). CDR3 sequence (DNA): TGTGCCAGCAGTTTATCTCCATGGGCTAGCACGATCAATGAGCAGTTCTTC. This encodes CASSLSPWASTINEQFF.

The chain joins TRBV7-2 to TRBJ2-3, with TRBD2 matching over 11 bases. J lost 10 bases, V lost 1 base, and 10 bases had no gene match. The CDR3 runs to 16 residues. Germline lookup yields CDR1 SGHTA and CDR2 FQGNSA. The CDR3 loop is CASSLVLDSGGDAQYF. CDR3 in DNA: TGTGCCAGCAGCTTAGTCCTGGATAGCGGGGGGGACGCGCAGTATTTT. Full variable domain (rest looked up from reference TRBV7-2 and TRBJ2-3): GAGVSQSPSNKVTEKGKDVELRCDPISGHTALYWYRQSLGQGLEFLIYFQGNSAPDKSGLPSDRFSAERTGGSVSTLTIQRTQQEDSAVYLCASSLVLDSGGDAQYFGPGTRLTVL.

V is TRBV5-1 and J is TRBJ2-7; D not resolved. V was trimmed by 4 bases and J by 4 bases, leaving 6 bases between them. This CDR3 is built from 11 residues. Germline lookup yields CDR1 SGHRS and CDR2 YFSETQ. The CDR3 loop reads CASSPGYEQYF. The CDR3 coding sequence is TGCGCCAGCAGCCCCGGTTACGAGCAGTACTTC.

This clone appeared a few times. This chain links TRBV27 with TRBJ1-5; D unresolved. This CDR3 is built from 17 residues. The ends were cut back, 3 bases at V and 0 bases at J, with 15 bases in the middle. Germline assignment: CDR1 MNHEY and CDR2 SMNVEV (reference sequence). The DNA for the CDR3 is TGTGCCAGCAGTTTCCGGGGTCCTAATTATAGCAATCAGCCCCAGCATTTT. Protein product: CASSFRGPNYSNQPQHF.